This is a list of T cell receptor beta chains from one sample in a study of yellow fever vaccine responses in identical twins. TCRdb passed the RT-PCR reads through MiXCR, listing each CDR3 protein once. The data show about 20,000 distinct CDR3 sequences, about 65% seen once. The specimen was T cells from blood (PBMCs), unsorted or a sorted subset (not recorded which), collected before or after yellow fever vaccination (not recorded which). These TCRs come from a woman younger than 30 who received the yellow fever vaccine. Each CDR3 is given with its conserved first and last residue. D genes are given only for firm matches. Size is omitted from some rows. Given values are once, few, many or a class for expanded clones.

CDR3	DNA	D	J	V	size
CASRGGHDTEAFF	TGTGCCAGCAGGGGGGGACACGACACTGAAGCTTTCTTT	.	TRBJ1-1	TRBV21-1	.
CASSISGRVPYTEAFF	TGTGCCAGTAGTATATCTGGCAGGGTACCCTACACTGAAGCTTTCTTT	.	TRBJ1-1	TRBV19	once
CASSFWTGTDTQYF	TGTGCCAGCAGCTTCTGGACAGGAACAGATACGCAGTATTTT	TRBD1	TRBJ2-3	TRBV11-1	.
CASSRGTGAVYEQYF	TGTGCCAGCTCACGCGGGACAGGGGCGGTGTACGAGCAGTACTTC	TRBD1	TRBJ2-7	TRBV18	.
CASRADPYNEQFF	TGTGCCAGTAGAGCGGACCCTTACAATGAGCAGTTCTTC	.	TRBJ2-1	TRBV19	.
CASSGLAGSSYEQYF	TGTGCCAGCAGTGGACTAGCGGGGAGCTCCTACGAGCAGTACTTC	TRBD2	TRBJ2-7	TRBV6-1	few
CASSETGTYNEQFF	TGTGCCAGCAGTGAGACAGGGACCTACAATGAGCAGTTCTTC	TRBD1	TRBJ2-1	TRBV2	few
CSVEGVGSNYGYTF	TGCAGCGTTGAAGGAGTCGGCAGTAACTATGGCTACACCTTC	.	TRBJ1-2	TRBV29-1	few
CASSERLALSSYNEQFF	TGTGCCAGCAGCGAGCGACTAGCCTTGAGCTCCTACAATGAGCAGTTCTTC	TRBD2	TRBJ2-1	TRBV9	.
CASSRLAAHEQYF	TGTGCCAGCAGTAGACTAGCGGCCCACGAGCAGTACTTC	TRBD2	TRBJ2-7	TRBV6-2/TRBV6-3	.
CASSDPRDPQAFF	TGTGCCAGCAGCGACCCCCGGGACCCCCAGGCTTTCTTT	.	TRBJ1-1	TRBV7-2	.
CSVDPLAGGRYPDTQYF	TGCAGTGTTGATCCCTTAGCGGGGGGGCGCTATCCAGATACGCAGTATTTT	TRBD2	TRBJ2-3	TRBV20-1	.
CASSFGLASTDTQYF	TGTGCCAGCAGCTTTGGGTTGGCTAGCACAGATACGCAGTATTTT	.	TRBJ2-3	TRBV7-9	few
CASRTAGWAHTEAFF	TGTGCCAGTAGGACCGCGGGCTGGGCGCACACTGAAGCTTTCTTT	.	TRBJ1-1	TRBV19	.
CSVWTPLNTEAFF	TGCAGCGTATGGACACCATTGAACACTGAAGCTTTCTTT	.	TRBJ1-1	TRBV29-1	.
CATSRDTGGSYNEQFF	TGTGCCACCAGCAGAGATACAGGGGGCTCCTACAATGAGCAGTTCTTC	TRBD1	TRBJ2-1	TRBV15	.
CASSSTSGTGARETQYF	TGTGCCAGCAGCTCTACAAGTGGGACAGGGGCCAGGGAGACCCAGTACTTC	TRBD1	TRBJ2-5	TRBV11-3	.
CASSLSGQGVTGELFF	TGTGCCAGCAGCTTGTCCGGACAGGGGGTCACCGGGGAGCTGTTTTTT	TRBD1	TRBJ2-2	TRBV5-4	.
CASSLGVTAYQETQYF	TGTGCCAGCAGTTTAGGGGTAACCGCCTACCAAGAGACCCAGTACTTC	.	TRBJ2-5	TRBV12-3/TRBV12-4	.
CASSQGLSTDTQYF	TGTGCCAGCTCCCAGGGACTAAGCACAGATACGCAGTATTTT	TRBD2	TRBJ2-3	TRBV18	.
CATSDSGTSGSKQYF	TGTGCCACCAGTGATTCCGGGACTAGCGGGAGTAAGCAGTACTTC	TRBD2	TRBJ2-7	TRBV24-1	.
CASSPVADYGYTF	TGTGCCAGCTCACCGGTAGCGGACTATGGCTACACCTTC	.	TRBJ1-2	TRBV18	.
CATHRASTDTQYF	TGTGCCACCCACAGAGCTAGCACAGATACGCAGTATTTT	.	TRBJ2-3	TRBV10-3	.
CATSREVEDTEAFF	TGTGCCACCAGCAGGGAGGTCGAGGACACTGAAGCTTTCTTT	.	TRBJ1-1	TRBV15	.
CASSPLRQERNGTQYF	TGTGCCAGCTCACCACTAAGACAGGAGAGGAATGGGACCCAGTACTTC	.	TRBJ2-5	TRBV18	few
CASSLGTAYQETQYF	TGTGCCAGCTCACTGGGGACAGCGTACCAAGAGACCCAGTACTTC	TRBD1	TRBJ2-5	TRBV18	few
CASSWDGRSEQYF	TGTGCCAGCAGCTGGGACGGCAGAAGCGAGCAGTACTTC	.	TRBJ2-7	TRBV7-3	.
CASSLNRGTDTQYF	TGTGCCAGCAGCTTGAACAGGGGGACAGATACGCAGTATTTT	TRBD1	TRBJ2-3	TRBV5-4	.
CASSWGGGGSGNTIYF	TGTGCCAGCAGTTGGGGTGGGGGGGGCTCTGGAAACACCATATATTTT	.	TRBJ1-3	TRBV28	.
CASSLAGLVWETQYF	TGTGCCAGCAGCTTAGCGGGACTAGTATGGGAGACCCAGTACTTC	TRBD2	TRBJ2-5	TRBV7-2	.
CASSEYSYEQYF	TGTGCCAGCAGTGAGTACTCCTACGAGCAGTACTTC	.	TRBJ2-7	TRBV12-3/TRBV12-4	.
CASSSALWDRKDQPQHF	TGTGCCAGCAGTTCCGCTTTATGGGACAGGAAAGATCAGCCCCAGCATTTT	TRBD1	TRBJ1-5	TRBV5-6	.
CASSDPTGSYEQYF	TGTGCCAGCAGTGACCCAACAGGTTCCTACGAGCAGTACTTC	.	TRBJ2-7	TRBV6-4	.
CSPSEVRNYGYTF	TGCAGTCCTTCGGAGGTTAGGAACTATGGCTACACCTTC	.	TRBJ1-2	TRBV20-1	.
CASSQEVGKYGYTF	TGCGCCAGCAGCCAAGAGGTGGGAAAATATGGCTACACCTTC	.	TRBJ1-2	TRBV4-3	few
CSAAFLRVEETQYF	TGCAGCGCCGCCTTCCTTAGGGTAGAAGAGACCCAGTACTTC	.	TRBJ2-5	TRBV29-1	.
CSVVGGTYNEQFF	TGCAGCGTCGTGGGAGGCACCTACAATGAGCAGTTCTTC	.	TRBJ2-1	TRBV29-1	.
CASSEQGTYEQYF	TGCGCCAGCAGTGAACAGGGGACCTACGAGCAGTACTTC	TRBD1	TRBJ2-7	TRBV10-1	few
CASRTTSGSFYEQYF	TGTGCCAGCAGAACCACTAGCGGGAGTTTTTACGAGCAGTACTTC	TRBD2	TRBJ2-7	TRBV11-3	.
CASSLNSDAYNEQFF	TGTGCCAGCAGCTTAAACAGCGATGCCTACAATGAGCAGTTCTTC	.	TRBJ2-1	TRBV7-3	.
CATSDSSSVSYEQYF	TGTGCCACCAGTGATTCGTCCAGCGTCTCCTACGAGCAGTACTTC	.	TRBJ2-7	TRBV24-1	.